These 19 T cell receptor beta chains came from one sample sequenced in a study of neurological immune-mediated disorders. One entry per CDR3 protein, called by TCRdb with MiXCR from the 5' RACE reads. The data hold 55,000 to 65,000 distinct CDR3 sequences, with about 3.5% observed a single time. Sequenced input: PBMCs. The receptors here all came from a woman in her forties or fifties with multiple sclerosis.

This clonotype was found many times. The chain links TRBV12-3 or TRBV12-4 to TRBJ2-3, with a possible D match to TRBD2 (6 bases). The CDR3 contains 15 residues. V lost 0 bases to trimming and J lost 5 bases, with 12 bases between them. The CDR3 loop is CASSLAGLGRDTQYF. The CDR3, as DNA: TGTGCCAGCAGTTTAGCGGGACTGGGGAGAGATACGCAGTATTTT.

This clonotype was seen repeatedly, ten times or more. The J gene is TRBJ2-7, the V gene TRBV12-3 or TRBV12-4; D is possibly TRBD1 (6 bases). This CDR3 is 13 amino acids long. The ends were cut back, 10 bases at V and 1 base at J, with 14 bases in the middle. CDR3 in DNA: TGTGCCACCTCAAGGACAGCTTCCTACGAGCAGTACTTC. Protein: CATSRTASYEQYF.

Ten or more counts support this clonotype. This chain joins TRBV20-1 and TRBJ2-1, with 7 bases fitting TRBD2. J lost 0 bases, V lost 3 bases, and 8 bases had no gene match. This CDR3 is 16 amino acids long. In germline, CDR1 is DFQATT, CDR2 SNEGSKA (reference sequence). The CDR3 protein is CSARGTRESSYNEQFF. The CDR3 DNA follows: TGCAGTGCTAGGGGTACGCGGGAGAGCTCCTACAATGAGCAGTTCTTC.

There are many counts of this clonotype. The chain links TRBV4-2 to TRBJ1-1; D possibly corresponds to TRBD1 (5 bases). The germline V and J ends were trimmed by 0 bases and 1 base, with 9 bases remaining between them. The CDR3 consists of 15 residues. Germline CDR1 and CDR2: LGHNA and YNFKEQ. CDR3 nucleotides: TGTGCCAGCAGCCAAGATGGGCAGGGGAACACTGAAGCTTTCTTT. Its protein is CASSQDGQGNTEAFF.

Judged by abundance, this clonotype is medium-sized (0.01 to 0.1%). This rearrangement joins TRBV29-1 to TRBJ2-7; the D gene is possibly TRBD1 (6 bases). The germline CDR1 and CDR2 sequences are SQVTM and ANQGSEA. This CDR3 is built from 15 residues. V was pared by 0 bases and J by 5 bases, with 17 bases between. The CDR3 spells CSVEEGEVTGNEQYF. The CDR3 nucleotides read TGCAGCGTTGAAGAGGGGGAAGTAACAGGGAACGAGCAGTACTTC.

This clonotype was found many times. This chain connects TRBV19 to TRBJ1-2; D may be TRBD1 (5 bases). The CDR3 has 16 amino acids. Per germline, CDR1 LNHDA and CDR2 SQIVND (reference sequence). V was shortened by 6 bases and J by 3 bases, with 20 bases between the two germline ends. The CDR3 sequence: CASSPRWEPGHYGYTF. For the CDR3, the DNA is TGTGCCAGTAGCCCTCGGTGGGAGCCGGGACACTATGGCTACACCTTC.

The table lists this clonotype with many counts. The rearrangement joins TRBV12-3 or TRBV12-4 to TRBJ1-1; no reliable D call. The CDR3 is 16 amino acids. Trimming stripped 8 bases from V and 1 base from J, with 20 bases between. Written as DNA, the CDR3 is TGTGCCAGCGTTTCGGCGGGCCCACCGGGGAACACTGAAGCTTTCTTT. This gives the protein CASVSAGPPGNTEAFF.

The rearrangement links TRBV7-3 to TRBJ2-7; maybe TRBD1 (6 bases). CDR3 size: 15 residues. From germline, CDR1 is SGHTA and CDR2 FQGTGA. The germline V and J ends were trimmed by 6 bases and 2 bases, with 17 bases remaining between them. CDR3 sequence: CASRSPTGSPYEQYF. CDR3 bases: TGTGCCAGCAGATCCCCGACAGGATCGCCCTACGAGCAGTACTTC. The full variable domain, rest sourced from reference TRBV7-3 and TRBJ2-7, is GAGVSQTPSNKVTEKGKYVELRCDPISGHTALYWYRQSLGQGPEFLIYFQGTGAADDSGLPNDRFFAVRPEGSVSTLKIQRTERGDSAVYLCASRSPTGSPYEQYFGPGTRLTVT.

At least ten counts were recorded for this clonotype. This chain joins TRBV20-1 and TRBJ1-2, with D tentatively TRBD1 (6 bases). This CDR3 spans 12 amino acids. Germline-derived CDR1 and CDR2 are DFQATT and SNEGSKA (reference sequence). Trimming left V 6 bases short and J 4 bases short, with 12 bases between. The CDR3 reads CSAPGQFYGYTF. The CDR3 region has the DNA TGCAGTGCCCCTGGACAGTTCTATGGCTACACCTTC.

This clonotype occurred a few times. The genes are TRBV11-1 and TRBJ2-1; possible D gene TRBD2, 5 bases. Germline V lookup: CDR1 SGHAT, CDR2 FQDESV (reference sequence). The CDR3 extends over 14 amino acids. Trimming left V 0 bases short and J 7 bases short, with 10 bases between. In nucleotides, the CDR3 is TGTGCCAGCAGCTTAGCGGGAGTGTTGAATGAGCAGTTCTTC. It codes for CASSLAGVLNEQFF.

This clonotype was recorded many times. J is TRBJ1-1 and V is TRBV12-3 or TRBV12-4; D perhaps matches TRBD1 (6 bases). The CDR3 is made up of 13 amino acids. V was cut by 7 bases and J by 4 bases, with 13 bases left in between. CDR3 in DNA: TGTGCCAGCAACAAACAGGGCCCCACTGAAGCTTTCTTT. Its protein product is CASNKQGPTEAFF.

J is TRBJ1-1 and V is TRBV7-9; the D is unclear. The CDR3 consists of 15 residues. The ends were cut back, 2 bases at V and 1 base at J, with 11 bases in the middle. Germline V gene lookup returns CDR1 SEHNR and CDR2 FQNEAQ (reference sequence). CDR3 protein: CASSLSRRGNTEAFF. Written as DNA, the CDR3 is TGTGCCAGCAGCTTATCGCGGCGCGGGAACACTGAAGCTTTCTTT.

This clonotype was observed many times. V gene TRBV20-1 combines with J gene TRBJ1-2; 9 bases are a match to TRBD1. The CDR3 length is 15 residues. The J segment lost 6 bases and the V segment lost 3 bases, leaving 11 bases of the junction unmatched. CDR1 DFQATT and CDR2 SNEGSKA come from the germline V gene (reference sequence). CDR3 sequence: CSASLTGTGSNGYTF. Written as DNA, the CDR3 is TGCAGTGCTAGTTTAACCGGGACAGGGTCTAATGGCTACACCTTC.

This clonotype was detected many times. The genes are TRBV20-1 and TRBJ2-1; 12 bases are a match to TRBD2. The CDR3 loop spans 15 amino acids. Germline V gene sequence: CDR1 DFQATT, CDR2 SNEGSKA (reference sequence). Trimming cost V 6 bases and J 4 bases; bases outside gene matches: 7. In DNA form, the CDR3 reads TGCAGTGCAAAACCTAGCGGGAGGGTTTACAATGAGCAGTTCTTC. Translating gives CSAKPSGRVYNEQFF.

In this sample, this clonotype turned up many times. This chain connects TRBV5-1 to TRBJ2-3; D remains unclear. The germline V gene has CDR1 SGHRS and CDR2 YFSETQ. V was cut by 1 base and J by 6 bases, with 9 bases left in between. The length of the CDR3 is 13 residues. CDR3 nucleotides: TGCGCCAGCAGCTTGTCAAGTCGGGATACGCAGTATTTT. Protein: CASSLSSRDTQYF.

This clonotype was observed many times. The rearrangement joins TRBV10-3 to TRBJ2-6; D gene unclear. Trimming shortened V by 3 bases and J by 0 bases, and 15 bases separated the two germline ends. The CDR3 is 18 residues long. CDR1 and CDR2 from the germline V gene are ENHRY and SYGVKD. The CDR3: CAISESFFRTSGANVLTF. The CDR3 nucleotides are TGTGCCATCAGTGAAAGCTTTTTTCGGACCTCTGGGGCCAACGTCCTGACTTTC.

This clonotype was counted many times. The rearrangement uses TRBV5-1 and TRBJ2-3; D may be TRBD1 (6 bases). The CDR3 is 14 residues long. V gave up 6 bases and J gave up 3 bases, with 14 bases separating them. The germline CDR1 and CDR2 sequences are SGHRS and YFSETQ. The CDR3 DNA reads TGCGCCAGCAACGACCTACAGGGAACAGATACGCAGTATTTT. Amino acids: CASNDLQGTDTQYF.

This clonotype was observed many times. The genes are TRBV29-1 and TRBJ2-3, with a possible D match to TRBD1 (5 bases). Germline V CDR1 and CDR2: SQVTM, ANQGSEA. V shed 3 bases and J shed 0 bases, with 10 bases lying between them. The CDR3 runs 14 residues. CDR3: CSVDQSGSTDTQYF. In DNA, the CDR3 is TGCAGCGTTGACCAATCAGGGAGCACAGATACGCAGTATTTT.

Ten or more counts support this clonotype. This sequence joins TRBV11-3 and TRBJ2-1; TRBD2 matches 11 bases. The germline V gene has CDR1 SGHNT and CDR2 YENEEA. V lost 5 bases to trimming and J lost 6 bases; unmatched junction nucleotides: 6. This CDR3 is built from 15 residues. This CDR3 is CASSPGLAGLNEQFF. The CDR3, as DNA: TGTGCCAGCAGCCCAGGACTAGCGGGTCTCAATGAGCAGTTCTTC.